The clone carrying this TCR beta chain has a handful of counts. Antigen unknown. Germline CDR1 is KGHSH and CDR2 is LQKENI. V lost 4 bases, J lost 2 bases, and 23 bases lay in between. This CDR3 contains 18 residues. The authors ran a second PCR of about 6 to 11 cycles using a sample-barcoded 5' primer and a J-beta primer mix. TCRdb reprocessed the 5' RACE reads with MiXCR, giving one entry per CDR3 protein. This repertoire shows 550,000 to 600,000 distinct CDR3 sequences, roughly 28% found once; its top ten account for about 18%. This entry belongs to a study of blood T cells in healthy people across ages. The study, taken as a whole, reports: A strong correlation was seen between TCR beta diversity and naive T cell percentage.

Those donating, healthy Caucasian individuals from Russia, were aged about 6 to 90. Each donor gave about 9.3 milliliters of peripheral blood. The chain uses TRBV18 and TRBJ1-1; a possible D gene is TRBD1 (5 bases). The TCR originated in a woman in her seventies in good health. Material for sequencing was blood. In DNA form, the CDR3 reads TGTGCCAGCTCACTAATGACAGTACGATCACTTGGTAACACTGAAGCTTTCTTT. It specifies CASSLMTVRSLGNTEAFF. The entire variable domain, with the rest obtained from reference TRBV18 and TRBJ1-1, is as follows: NAGVMQNPRHLVRRRGQEARLRCSPMKGHSHVYWYRQLPEEGLKFMVYLQKENIIDESGMPKERFSAEFPKEGPSILRIQQVVRGDSAAYFCASSLMTVRSLGNTEAFFGQGTRLTVV.